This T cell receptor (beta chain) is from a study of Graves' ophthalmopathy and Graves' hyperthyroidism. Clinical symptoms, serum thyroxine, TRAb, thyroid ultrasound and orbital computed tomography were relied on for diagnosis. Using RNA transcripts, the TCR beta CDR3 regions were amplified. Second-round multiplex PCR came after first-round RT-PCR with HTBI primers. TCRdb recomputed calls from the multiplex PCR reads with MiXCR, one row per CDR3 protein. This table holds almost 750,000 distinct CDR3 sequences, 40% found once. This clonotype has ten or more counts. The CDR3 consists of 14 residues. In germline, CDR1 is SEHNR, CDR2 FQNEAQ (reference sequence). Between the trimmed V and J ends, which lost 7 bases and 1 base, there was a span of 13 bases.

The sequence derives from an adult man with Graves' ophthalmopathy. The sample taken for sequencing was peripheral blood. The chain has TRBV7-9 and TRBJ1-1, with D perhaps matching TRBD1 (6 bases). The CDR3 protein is CASIMGAGNTEAFF. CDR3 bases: TGTGCCAGCATAATGGGGGCGGGGAACACTGAAGCTTTCTTT. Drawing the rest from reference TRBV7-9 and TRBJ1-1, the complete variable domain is DTGVSQNPRHKITKRGQNVTFRCDPISEHNRLYWYRQTLGQGPEFLTYFQNEAQLEKSRLLSDRFSAERPKGSFSTLEIQRTEQGDSAMYLCASIMGAGNTEAFFGQGTRLTVV.